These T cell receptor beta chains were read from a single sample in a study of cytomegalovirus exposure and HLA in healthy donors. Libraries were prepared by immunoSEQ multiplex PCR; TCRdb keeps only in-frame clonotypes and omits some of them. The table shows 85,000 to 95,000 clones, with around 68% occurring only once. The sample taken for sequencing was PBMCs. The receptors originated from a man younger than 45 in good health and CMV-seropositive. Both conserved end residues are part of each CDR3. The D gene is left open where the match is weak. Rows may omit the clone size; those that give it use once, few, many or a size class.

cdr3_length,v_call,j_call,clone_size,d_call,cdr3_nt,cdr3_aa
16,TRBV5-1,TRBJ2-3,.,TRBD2,TGCGCCAGCAGCCAAAGCGGGGGGCCTAGCACAGATACGCAGTATTTT,CASSQSGGPSTDTQYF
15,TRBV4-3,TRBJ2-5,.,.,TGCGCCAGCAGCCAAGTCTATACGGACCAAGAGACCCAGTACTTC,CASSQVYTDQETQYF
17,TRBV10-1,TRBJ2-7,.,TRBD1,TGCGCCAGCAGTGAGTCGTATGGGGGGACAGGGGCCAATGAGCAGTACTTC,CASSESYGGTGANEQYF
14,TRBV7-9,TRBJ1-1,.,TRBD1,TGTGCCAGCAGCTCCCGACAGGGGGCGGCTGAAGCTTTCTTT,CASSSRQGAAEAFF
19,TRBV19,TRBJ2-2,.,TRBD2,TGTGCCAGTAGTATAGCTGCACTAGCGGGAGCAACGAACACCGGGGAGCTGTTTTTT,CASSIAALAGATNTGELFF
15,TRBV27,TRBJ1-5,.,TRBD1,TGTGCCAGCAGTCAGACGGGACAGGGGAATCAGCCCCAGCATTTT,CASSQTGQGNQPQHF
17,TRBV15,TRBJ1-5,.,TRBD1,TGTGCCACCAGCGGCGGACAGGGACTCGTTAGGAATCAGCCCCAGCATTTT,CATSGGQGLVRNQPQHF
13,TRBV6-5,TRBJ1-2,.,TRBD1,TGTGCCGTTACAGGGGGAAGGGACTATGGCTACACCTTC,CAVTGGRDYGYTF
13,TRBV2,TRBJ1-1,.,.,TGTGCCAGCAGTACTACATTGAACACTGAAGCTTTCTTT,CASSTTLNTEAFF
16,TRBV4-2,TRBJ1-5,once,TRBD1,TGTGCCAGCAGCCAAGGGGACAGGGGGCGGAATCAGCCCCAGCATTTT,CASSQGDRGRNQPQHF
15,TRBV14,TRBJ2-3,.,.,TGTGCCAGCAGCCAAGTGGGCGCAGGCACAGATACGCAGTATTTT,CASSQVGAGTDTQYF
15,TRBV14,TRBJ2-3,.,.,TGTGCCAGCAGCCAAGGACAGCCAAGCACAGATACGCAGTATTTT,CASSQGQPSTDTQYF
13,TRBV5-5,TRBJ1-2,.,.,TGTGCCAGCAGCTTGCCCCCAAGCGGAGGCTACACCTTC,CASSLPPSGGYTF
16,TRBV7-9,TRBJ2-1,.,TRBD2,TGTGCCAGCAGCTTAGCGAAGCGGGGGTCTGCGTGGGAGCAGTTCTTC,CASSLAKRGSAWEQFF
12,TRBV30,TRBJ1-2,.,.,TGTGCCTGGAGTGTATACCGGGGGGGCTACACCTTC,CAWSVYRGGYTF
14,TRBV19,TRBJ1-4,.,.,TGTGCCAGTAGTATAACAGGGACTAATGAAAAACTGTTTTTT,CASSITGTNEKLFF
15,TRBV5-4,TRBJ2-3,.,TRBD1,TGTGCCAGCAGCCCGTGGGGACAGGGGGATGATACGCAGTATTTT,CASSPWGQGDDTQYF
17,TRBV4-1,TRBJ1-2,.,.,TGCGCCAGCAGCCAGAACAGCGCCGGGGTTGAAGTCTATGGCTACACCTTC,CASSQNSAGVEVYGYTF
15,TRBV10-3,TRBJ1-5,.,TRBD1,TGTGCCATCAGTGAGGGACAGGGGAGCAATCAGCCCCAGAATTTT,CAISEGQGSNQPQNF
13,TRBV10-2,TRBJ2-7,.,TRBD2,TGCGCCAGCCTTAGCGGGGGGGCCAACGAGCAGTACTTC,CASLSGGANEQYF
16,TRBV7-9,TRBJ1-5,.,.,TGTGCCAGCAGCCGGGGCGGGGCATGGGACAATCAGCCCCAGCATTTT,CASSRGGAWDNQPQHF
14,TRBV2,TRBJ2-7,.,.,TGTGCCAGCAGACAAGACTCCGGGTCCTACGAGCAGTACTTC,CASRQDSGSYEQYF
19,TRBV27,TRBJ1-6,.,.,TGTGCCAGCAGTCACGAATTAGTCCGGGACTGGGAGAATAATTCACCCCTCCACTTT,CASSHELVRDWENNSPLHF
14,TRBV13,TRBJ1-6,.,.,TGTGCCAGCAGTCTACTTACCGGAGATTCACCCCTCCACTTT,CASSLLTGDSPLHF
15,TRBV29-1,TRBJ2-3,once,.,TGCAGCGTTAAGGGGGTGACGGGACCCTCAGATACGCAGTATTTT,CSVKGVTGPSDTQYF
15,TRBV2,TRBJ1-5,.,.,TGTGCCAGCGCAGCCTCGGCAGGGACAAATCAGCCCCAGAATTTT,CASAASAGTNQPQNF
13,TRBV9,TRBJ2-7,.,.,TGTGCCAGCAGCGTAGATTCGGGGTACGAGCAGTACTTC,CASSVDSGYEQYF
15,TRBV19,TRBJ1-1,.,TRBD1,TGTGCCAGTAGCAGGGACAGGGAGGTGGACACTGAAGCTTTCTTT,CASSRDREVDTEAFF
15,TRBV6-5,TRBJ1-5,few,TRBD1,TGTGCCAGCAGCCACGGGACAGGGCTCGAAAGGGCCCAGCATTTT,CASSHGTGLERAQHF
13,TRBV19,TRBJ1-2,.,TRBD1,TGTGCCAGCGAGTTAGACAGGGGAGATGGCTACACCTTC,CASELDRGDGYTF
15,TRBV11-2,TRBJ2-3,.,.,TGTGCCAGCAGCTTAGAACCTAGTGCTCGAGATACGCAGTATTTT,CASSLEPSARDTQYF
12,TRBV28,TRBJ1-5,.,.,TGTGCCAGCAGTCCCGGCAATCAGCCCCAGCATTTT,CASSPGNQPQHF
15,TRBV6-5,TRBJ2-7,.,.,TGTGCCAGCAGTCCTCAGCCGGGGGAAAGCTACGAGCAGTACTTC,CASSPQPGESYEQYF
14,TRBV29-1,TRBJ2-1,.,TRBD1,TGCAGCGTTGACCGGGACAGGGACTACAATGAGCAGTTCTTC,CSVDRDRDYNEQFF
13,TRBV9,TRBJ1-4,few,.,TGTGCCAGCAGCGGCTCAGGGAATGAAAAACTGTTTTTT,CASSGSGNEKLFF
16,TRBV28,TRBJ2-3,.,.,TGTGCCAGCCCCCCAGGGCTAGTGGGTGACACAGATACGCAGTATTTT,CASPPGLVGDTDTQYF
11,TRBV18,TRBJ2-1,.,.,TGTGCCAGCTCACTCGACAATGAGCAGTTCTTC,CASSLDNEQFF
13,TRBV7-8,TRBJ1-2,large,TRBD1,TGTGCCAGCAGCTTATACAGGGGGCTTGGCTACACCTTC,CASSLYRGLGYTF
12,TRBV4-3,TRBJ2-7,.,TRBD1,TGCGCCAGCAGCTCAACAGGGGGAGAGCAGTACTTC,CASSSTGGEQYF
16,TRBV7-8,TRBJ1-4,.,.,TGTGCCAGCAGCTTACATCAGGGGACAACTAATGAAAAACTGTTTTTT,CASSLHQGTTNEKLFF